The sequence of this T cell receptor beta chain was determined in a study of T-cell reconstitution after alpha-beta-depleted transplantation in children. Ten or more counts support this clonotype. Preparation of the TCRbeta library was carried out with unique molecular identifiers. TCRdb reprocessed the PCR reads via MiXCR and lists one record per CDR3 protein. The table shows 280,000 or so distinct CDR3 sequences, with 11% occurring only once. The sequenced sample was peripheral blood, obtained 180 days after TCRalphabeta/CD19-depleted stem cell transplant. This sequence was found in a male patient aged 2-15 years who had a stem cell transplant for chronic granulomatous disease, so the T cells may come from the graft donor.

The CDR3 bases are TGCAGTGTAGTCCCTCTAGCGGAGTCCACAGATACGCAGTATTTT. This codes for CSVVPLAESTDTQYF. The rearrangement joins TRBV20-1 to TRBJ2-3; 7 bases line up with TRBD2. J lost 2 bases, V lost 7 bases, and 12 bases had no gene match. The CDR3 extends over 15 amino acids. From germline, CDR1 is DFQATT and CDR2 SNEGSKA (reference sequence).